The 5 T cell receptor beta chains given below trace back to one sample, sequenced in a study of blood T cell repertoires in COVID-19. The assay was immunoSEQ multiplex PCR, and TCRdb's table has in-frame clones only and misses some. The data contain 85,000 to 120,000 clones, 80% to 95% of them singletons. The sample was peripheral blood. These receptor sequences come from a woman aged 50 to 60 with COVID-19, enrolled during active disease.

V and J are TRBV25-1 and TRBJ1-1; D is undetermined. V gave up 1 base and J gave up 6 bases, with 9 bases separating them. Germline V gene sequence: CDR1 MGHDK, CDR2 SYGVNS. The CDR3 sequence is 13 residues long. The CDR3, as DNA: TGTGCCAGCAGTGAATCGGGAGGGCCTGAAGCTTTCTTT. Translated: CASSESGGPEAFF.

This chain connects TRBV3-1 (or the pseudogene TRBV3-2) to TRBJ2-3; TRBD2 matches at 14 bases. CDR1 is LGHDT, CDR2 YNNKEL, per germline (reference sequence). The CDR3 contains 17 residues. The J segment lost 2 bases and the V segment lost 4 bases, leaving 5 bases of the junction unmatched. The CDR3 is CASSLWTSGGLTDTQYF. Here the CDR3 DNA reads TGTGCCAGCAGCCTGTGGACTAGCGGGGGGCTCACAGATACGCAGTATTTT.

V is TRBV24-1 and J is TRBJ1-5; no firm D call. The germline CDR1 and CDR2 sequences are KGHDR and SFDVKD. Trimming removed 4 bases from V and 0 bases from J, with 18 bases in between. The CDR3 extends over 18 amino acids. The CDR3 bases are TGTGCCACCAGTGACCCGGTTTTCGGGATAAATAGCAATCAGCCCCAGCATTTT. Translation gives CATSDPVFGINSNQPQHF.

The chain joins TRBV3-1 (or the pseudogene TRBV3-2) to TRBJ1-5; 10 bases map to TRBD1. Germline V gene lookup returns CDR1 LGHDT and CDR2 YNNKEL (reference sequence). The V and J ends lost 3 bases and 7 bases, in that order; junction bases with no gene match: 6. The CDR3 contains 15 residues. The DNA for the CDR3 is TGTGCCAGCAGCCATGCTGGACAGGGGGTACAGCCCCAGCATTTT. The encoded protein is CASSHAGQGVQPQHF.

This rearrangement joins TRBV4-1 to TRBJ1-2, with 8 bases that match TRBD1. The V segment lost 2 bases and the J segment 4 bases; nucleotides outside the gene matches: 6. Germline loops: CDR1 MGHRA, CDR2 YSYEKL. This CDR3 is 15 amino acids long. CDR3 sequence (DNA): TGCGCCAGCAGCCAACTTGACAGGGGCGGCTATGGCTACACCTTC. Protein sequence: CASSQLDRGGYGYTF.